A selection of T cell receptor beta chains follows, all from one sample in a study of CD8 T cells in ankylosing spondylitis. TCRdb used MiXCR to reprocess the 5' RACE reads, holding one entry per CDR3 protein. The sample has approximately 300,000 distinct CDR3 sequences; about 20% are singletons. The sample was blood, either unsorted or a sorted T cell fraction (not recorded which). These TCRs come from a male donor with ankylosing spondylitis or in good health (not recorded which). Both conserved end residues are part of each CDR3. A D gene is named only where the DNA matches it firmly. Clone size is stated in some rows and not others, as once, few, many or a class when expanded.

V gene,clone size,J gene,D gene,CDR3 DNA,CDR3 protein
TRBV27,-,TRBJ2-1,TRBD1,TGTGCCAGCAGTTTAAGGAGACAGGGGTACAATGAGCAGTTCTTC,CASSLRRQGYNEQFF
TRBV5-1,-,TRBJ2-1,TRBD2,TGCGCCAGCAGCCCTAGCGGGGGGGGCCACAATGAGCAGTTCTTC,CASSPSGGGHNEQFF
TRBV5-1,-,TRBJ2-1,-,TGCGCCAGCAGTCCGACTACTACAGCAGACAATGAGCAGTTCTTC,CASSPTTTADNEQFF
TRBV3-1,-,TRBJ2-4,-,TGTGCCAGCAGCCAAAACGTGATCGGATTTACGGCCAAAAACATTCAGTACTTC,CASSQNVIGFTAKNIQYF
TRBV28,few,TRBJ1-5,-,TGTGCCAGCAGTTTCTGGCGGTACAATCAGCCCCAGCATTTT,CASSFWRYNQPQHF
TRBV29-1,-,TRBJ2-1,-,TGCAGCGTTTTACCGGCGGGAAGGGGATACAATGAGCAGTTCTTC,CSVLPAGRGYNEQFF
TRBV14,-,TRBJ1-3,-,TGTGCCAGCAGCCGCAGGCGTCAAAACACCATATATTTT,CASSRRRQNTIYF
TRBV10-3,-,TRBJ2-1,-,TGTGCCATCAGTGACAGGGTTGTCAATGAGCAGTTCTTC,CAISDRVVNEQFF
TRBV5-1,few,TRBJ2-2,-,TGCGCCAGCAGCTTTTCCGGGGTCGGACTCACCGGGGAGCTGTTTTTT,CASSFSGVGLTGELFF
TRBV19,few,TRBJ2-3,-,TGTGCCAGTAGTATACACGCAGATACGCAGTATTTT,CASSIHADTQYF
TRBV28,-,TRBJ1-2,TRBD1,TGTGCCAGCAGCCGACCGGGACAGACCGGCTATGGCTACACCTTC,CASSRPGQTGYGYTF
TRBV6-1,-,TRBJ1-5,-,TGTGCCAGCAAGCCCCAGGCAGGGGCCCTCTATAGCAATCAGCCCCAGCATTTT,CASKPQAGALYSNQPQHF
TRBV28,-,TRBJ2-3,TRBD2,TGTGCCAGCAGTCCTAGCGGCAGCGGGAGTACAGATACGCAGTATTTT,CASSPSGSGSTDTQYF
TRBV6-1,few,TRBJ2-2,-,TGTGCCAGCTCACGGGGGGCCTTGAACACCGGGGAGCTGTTTTTT,CASSRGALNTGELFF
TRBV29-1,many,TRBJ1-1,-,TGCAGCGTTGCAGGGCGCCTGGTGAGAAACACTGAAGCTTTCTTT,CSVAGRLVRNTEAFF